This record looks at one TCR beta chain sequence and its context. These data originate in a study of blood T cell repertoires in COVID-19. Looking at the study overall: The samples span acute and convalescent COVID-19 from the United States, Italy and Spain. T cells, B-cell-depleted T cells, or PBMCs provided the cDNA or gDNA that served as material.

Trimming cost V 0 bases and J 4 bases; bases outside gene matches: 7. Germline loops: CDR1 SGDLS, CDR2 YYNGEE. The CDR3 consists of 15 residues. Under the authors' procedure: Estimates of nucleated cell counts were drawn from the amplification of reference gene primers. Assay: immunoSEQ multiplex PCR; the TCRdb copy retains only in-frame clones and omits some. V, J and clone size reflect that table, while D and trimming were determined from the DNA. The sample carries some 320,000 clones, around 88% recorded once. The chain combines TRBV9 with TRBJ2-7, with 7 bases identical to TRBD1. The sequenced material came from peripheral blood. This sequence was found in a woman aged 25-40 years who had recovered from COVID-19. CDR3 loop: CASSVAAGGRYEQYF. The CDR3 coding sequence is TGTGCCAGCAGCGTAGCGGCAGGGGGTCGGTACGAGCAGTACTTC.